These 15 T cell receptor beta chains share one sample of origin, sequenced in a study of blood T cell repertoires in COVID-19 (dated by TCRdb to the early 2020s). Libraries came from the immunoSEQ multiplex PCR assay. Here the immuneACCESS table is served through TCRdb, limited to in-frame sequences with V and J called. Missing clones are a known gap in these copies; in checked studies unresolved V genes cover under half, and the rest lacks a known reason. This sample comprises about 140,000 clones, approximately 79% of them detected only once. Of the sample, 2.5% to 3% falls within the top ten clones. The sample was PBMCs or T cells enriched from blood (not recorded which). All receptors derive from a woman in her forties or fifties who had recovered from COVID-19.

The chain uses TRBV5-6 and TRBJ2-6; no reliable D call. Trimming stripped 0 bases from V and 0 bases from J, with 7 bases between. Germline V gene lookup returns CDR1 SGHDT and CDR2 YYEEEE. The CDR3 consists of 16 residues. In nucleotides, the CDR3 is TGTGCCAGCAGCTTGGGAGGATACTCTGGGGCCAACGTCCTGACTTTC. Protein: CASSLGGYSGANVLTF.

This chain links TRBV29-1 with TRBJ2-7, with 12 bases aligning to TRBD2. The CDR3 length is 16 residues. Trimming cost V 5 bases and J 2 bases; bases outside gene matches: 10. Germline-derived CDR1 and CDR2 are SQVTM and ANQGSEA. In DNA, the CDR3 is TGCAGCGTTAGTGACAGGGGACTAGCGGGCGCCTACGAGCAGTACTTC. Residues: CSVSDRGLAGAYEQYF.

This chain uses TRBV5-1 with TRBJ1-4; TRBD1 is a possible D gene (6 bases). V was shortened by 5 bases and J by 3 bases, with 17 bases between the two germline ends. CDR1 SGHRS and CDR2 YFSETQ come from the germline V gene. This CDR3 is 16 amino acids long. Written as DNA, the CDR3 is TGCGCCAGCAGTCATGGTCAAGGGGGTGCTAATGAAAAACTGTTTTTT. Translating it yields CASSHGQGGANEKLFF.

As to this clone: The same CDR3 arises from other DNA sequences in this sample as well. The chain links TRBV5-1 to TRBJ2-5; TRBD2 matches 7 bases. In germline, CDR1 is SGHRS, CDR2 YFSETQ. V was clipped by 0 bases and J by 5 bases; unmatched bases: 1. CDR3 size: 13 residues. CDR3 region: CASSLGLAETQYF. Here the CDR3 DNA reads TGCGCCAGCAGCTTGGGACTAGCCGAGACCCAGTACTTC.

J is TRBJ2-3 and V is TRBV4-1; TRBD1 might be the D (5 bases). The ends were cut back, 0 bases at V and 10 bases at J, with 17 bases in the middle. The CDR3 is 15 amino acids. Germline V gives CDR1 MGHRA, CDR2 YSYEKL. The CDR3 reads CASSQDRQQRRAQYF. In DNA, the CDR3 is TGCGCCAGCAGCCAAGATCGACAACAGCGCAGGGCGCAGTATTTT.

This clone has just a few counts. The junction and the germline gene differ at one end; a read error may be behind it. V usage is TRBV30 and J usage is TRBJ1-6, with 9 bases matching TRBD1. Germline V gene sequence: CDR1 GTSNPN, CDR2 SVGIG (reference sequence). The CDR3 totals 10 residues. CDR3 nucleotide sequence: TGTGCCTGGGCCGACAGGGGGGAAAACTTT. It yields the protein CAWADRGENF.

V gene TRBV6-1 combines with J gene TRBJ2-2, with 11 bases identical to TRBD2. The CDR3 is 16 amino acids. Germline assignment: CDR1 MNHNS and CDR2 SASEGT. The V and J ends lost 0 bases and 9 bases, in that order; junction bases with no gene match: 6. Written as DNA, the CDR3 is TGTGCCAGCAGTGAAGCCGGAACTAGCGGGGGACGGGAGCTGTTTTTT. It specifies CASSEAGTSGGRELFF.

This clone was recorded a few times. The rearrangement joins TRBV4-1 to TRBJ1-3; TRBD1 is a possible D gene (5 bases). The germline gives CDR1 MGHRA, CDR2 YSYEKL. V lost 0 bases, J lost 4 bases, and 16 bases lay in between. CDR3 length: 17 residues. The CDR3 is CASSQDRAGVAGNTIYF. The CDR3 nucleotides read TGCGCCAGCAGCCAAGATCGGGCGGGGGTCGCCGGAAACACCATATATTTT.

The chain couples TRBV5-6 to TRBJ2-6; D gene uncertain. V lost 7 bases, J lost 0 bases, and 17 bases lay in between. The CDR3 totals 17 residues. CDR1 is SGHDT and CDR2 is YYEEEE in the germline V gene. The DNA of the CDR3 is TGTGCCAGCTCCCTTGTGGCAAGGAGCTCTGGGGCCAACGTCCTGACTTTC. It specifies CASSLVARSSGANVLTF.

The V gene is TRBV27, the J gene TRBJ1-1, with TRBD1 matching 7 bases. Germline V gives CDR1 MNHEY, CDR2 SMNVEV (reference sequence). The CDR3 runs to 14 residues. J was trimmed by 1 base and V by 6 bases; bases with no gene match: 5. In nucleotides, the CDR3 is TGTGCCAGCAGCGCCGGACAGGAGAACACTGAAGCTTTCTTT. Protein: CASSAGQENTEAFF.

In DNA, the CDR3 is TGTGCCAGCAGCCCCGGGACAGCCTCGGGTGAGCAGTTCTTC. Translating it yields CASSPGTASGEQFF. The chain has TRBV6-4 and TRBJ2-1; 7 positions match TRBD1. CDR1 and CDR2 (germline): MRHNA, SNTAGT. The CDR3 is made up of 14 amino acids. V was clipped by 6 bases and J by 9 bases; unmatched bases: 11.

V and J are TRBV7-9 and TRBJ1-4, with no clear D. The V gene lost 8 bases and the J gene lost 8 bases, with 12 bases spanning the gap. CDR3 size: 12 residues. The germline CDR1 and CDR2 sequences are SEHNR and FQNEAQ (reference sequence). CDR3 nucleotide sequence: TGTGCCAGCGCAGGCGCCGAAGAAAAACTGTTTTTT. Translated, it gives CASAGAEEKLFF.

The chain employs TRBV12-3 or TRBV12-4 and TRBJ1-2; D not resolved. Trimming removed 6 bases at V and 1 base at J, with 9 bases between. The CDR3 covers 13 residues. This chain's CDR3 is CASRSGVNYGYTF. The CDR3 nucleotides read TGTGCCAGCAGAAGCGGGGTTAACTATGGCTACACCTTC.

The chain has TRBV3-1 (or the pseudogene TRBV3-2) and TRBJ1-1, with D unresolved. Trimming cost V 0 bases and J 0 bases, with 8 bases left between them. The germline CDR1 and CDR2 sequences are LGHDT and YNNKEL (reference sequence). CDR3 length: 15 amino acids. DNA for the CDR3: TGTGCCAGCAGCCAAGAGGGAGCGATGAACACTGAAGCTTTCTTT. Protein sequence: CASSQEGAMNTEAFF.

The chain recombines TRBV3-1 (or the pseudogene TRBV3-2) with TRBJ2-7; D is ambiguous. In germline, CDR1 is LGHDT, CDR2 YNNKEL (reference sequence). Trimming pared 2 bases from V and 3 bases from J, leaving 5 bases between. This CDR3 spans 12 amino acids. In DNA form, the CDR3 reads TGTGCCAGCAGCCAATCCGGCTACGAGCAGTACTTC. Protein: CASSQSGYEQYF.